A selection of T cell receptor beta chains follows, all from one sample in a study of cytomegalovirus exposure and HLA in healthy donors. Data came from immunoSEQ multiplex PCR; TCRdb stores just in-frame clones and leaves some out. The table lists around 130,000 clones, roughly 77% of them singletons. The material sequenced was PBMCs. These receptors were collected from a man aged 25 to 45 in good health and CMV-seronegative. The CDR3 runs from the conserved cysteine through the conserved F or W. Fields, in order: V gene, D gene, CDR3 length, clone size, J gene, CDR3 DNA, CDR3 protein. The D gene is left open where the match is weak. Where a row states a size, it is once, few, many or the class of an expanded clone; other rows omit it.

V: TRBV5-6; D: TRBD1; length: 19; size: few; J: TRBJ2-6; DNA: TGTGCCAGCAGCTGGATTTTGACAGGGGTCTCCTCTGGGGCCAACGTCCTGACTTTC; CDR3: CASSWILTGVSSGANVLTF
V: TRBV2; D: TRBD1; length: 14; size: .; J: TRBJ1-5; DNA: TGTGCCAGCAGCCCCGGACAGGACAATCAGCCCCAGCATTTT; CDR3: CASSPGQDNQPQHF
V: TRBV28; D: TRBD1; length: 15; size: .; J: TRBJ2-1; DNA: TGTGCCAGCAGTTTAGTGACAGGGAACTACAATGAGCAGTTCTTC; CDR3: CASSLVTGNYNEQFF
V: TRBV29-1; D: .; length: 14; size: .; J: TRBJ1-2; DNA: TGCAGCGTTCTAGAGACAGAAAATAACTATGGCTACACCTTC; CDR3: CSVLETENNYGYTF
V: TRBV5-1; D: TRBD1; length: 15; size: .; J: TRBJ2-7; DNA: TGCGCCAGCAGCTTGGCACAGGGGGCTGTCTACGAACAGTACTTC; CDR3: CASSLAQGAVYEQYF
V: TRBV2; D: .; length: 13; size: .; J: TRBJ2-2; DNA: TGTGCCAGCCCAGGTTCAGGCACCGGGGAGCTGTTTTTT; CDR3: CASPGSGTGELFF
V: TRBV7-9; D: TRBD1; length: 15; size: .; J: TRBJ2-3; DNA: TGTGCCAGCAGCTATACAGGGGGCTCCACAGATACGCAGTATTTT; CDR3: CASSYTGGSTDTQYF
V: TRBV6-6; D: .; length: 13; size: .; J: TRBJ1-5; DNA: TGTGCCAGCAGCCTAGGTTTAAATCAGCCCCAGCATTTT; CDR3: CASSLGLNQPQHF
V: TRBV6-5; D: .; length: 16; size: .; J: TRBJ1-1; DNA: TGTGCCAGCAGTTATGGGGGGGCGCTAGAGAACACTGAAGCTTTCTTT; CDR3: CASSYGGALENTEAFF
V: TRBV7-8; D: TRBD2; length: 17; size: .; J: TRBJ2-7; DNA: TGTGCCAGCAGCGTCCAGCCCCCGGGACTAGCGGGAGCTTCGCAGTACTTC; CDR3: CASSVQPPGLAGASQYF
V: TRBV27; D: .; length: 14; size: .; J: TRBJ1-5; DNA: TGTGCCAGCAGTTTATCGTCAGCTAGACAGCCCCAGCATTTT; CDR3: CASSLSSARQPQHF
V: TRBV5-6; D: .; length: 16; size: .; J: TRBJ2-6; DNA: TGTGCCAGCAGCTTTAGATCGGTCTCTGGGGCCAACGTCCTGACTTTC; CDR3: CASSFRSVSGANVLTF
V: TRBV11-3; D: .; length: 16; size: .; J: TRBJ2-2; DNA: TGTGCCAGCAGCTTATTTTCGGGAAAAAACACCGGGGAGCTGTTTTTT; CDR3: CASSLFSGKNTGELFF
V: TRBV20-1; D: .; length: 11; size: few; J: TRBJ2-7; DNA: TGCAGTCTCAGGAGGTCCTACGAGCAGTACTTC; CDR3: CSLRRSYEQYF
V: TRBV27; D: TRBD1; length: 14; size: .; J: TRBJ2-3; DNA: TGTGCCAGTTGCCGACAGGGTCTAACAGATACGCAGTATTTT; CDR3: CASCRQGLTDTQYF
V: TRBV4-1; D: .; length: 14; size: .; J: TRBJ2-5; DNA: TGCGCCAGCAGCCGCCCAGGGTGGCAAGAGACCCAGTACTTC; CDR3: CASSRPGWQETQYF
V: TRBV28; D: TRBD1; length: 15; size: .; J: TRBJ2-7; DNA: TGTGCCAGCAGTCGGGGGGGGACAGGGGGGAGCGAGCAGTACTTC; CDR3: CASSRGGTGGSEQYF
V: TRBV5-1; D: TRBD2; length: 17; size: .; J: TRBJ2-3; DNA: TGCGCCAGCAGCTTGAAATTGGGACTAGCCGAGCTGGAGACGCAGTATTTT; CDR3: CASSLKLGLAELETQYF
V: TRBV13; D: TRBD1; length: 14; size: once; J: TRBJ2-7; DNA: TGTGCCAGCAGCTTAGCCAGGGGGAGTTACGAGCAGTACTTC; CDR3: CASSLARGSYEQYF
V: TRBV5-6; D: .; length: 12; size: .; J: TRBJ2-5; DNA: TGTGCCAGCAGCCCCGCCCCAGGGACCCAGTACTTC; CDR3: CASSPAPGTQYF
V: TRBV5-1; D: .; length: 14; size: .; J: TRBJ1-2; DNA: TGCGCCAGCAGCCCACGTGGAGCTAACTATGGCTACACCTTC; CDR3: CASSPRGANYGYTF
V: TRBV27; D: .; length: 15; size: .; J: TRBJ1-6; DNA: TGTGCCAGCAGTTCCGTGGACTCAGGTCGTCCACCCCTCCACTTT; CDR3: CASSSVDSGRPPLHF
V: TRBV5-4; D: TRBD1; length: 14; size: .; J: TRBJ1-2; DNA: TGTGCCAGCAGCACACGACAGGGTAGAGGTGGCTACACCTTC; CDR3: CASSTRQGRGGYTF
V: TRBV6-5; D: .; length: 12; size: few; J: TRBJ2-7; DNA: TGTGCCAGCAGCAGACTTGGGGGGGAGCAGTACTTC; CDR3: CASSRLGGEQYF
V: TRBV27; D: TRBD1; length: 14; size: .; J: TRBJ2-7; DNA: TGTGCCAGCAGTCCCGGGACAGGGGTTTGGGAGCAGTACTTC; CDR3: CASSPGTGVWEQYF
V: TRBV11-2; D: .; length: 16; size: .; J: TRBJ1-6; DNA: TGTGCCAGCAGCTTAGACCGGGTCAAGGGGGATTCACCCCTCCACTTT; CDR3: CASSLDRVKGDSPLHF
V: TRBV2; D: .; length: 11; size: .; J: TRBJ2-7; DNA: TGTGCCAGCAGACAGGGTTACGAGCAGTACTTC; CDR3: CASRQGYEQYF
V: TRBV7-2; D: .; length: 12; size: .; J: TRBJ2-3; DNA: TGTGCCAGCAAAGGGGGTTTGGATACGCAGTATTTT; CDR3: CASKGGLDTQYF
V: TRBV5-5; D: TRBD1; length: 16; size: few; J: TRBJ2-6; DNA: TGTGCCAGCAGCTTTCAGGGGGCGGCTGGGGCCAACGTCCTGACTTTC; CDR3: CASSFQGAAGANVLTF
V: TRBV5-4; D: TRBD1; length: 14; size: .; J: TRBJ1-6; DNA: TGTGCCAGCAGCTTCCGGGACAGGGTTTCACCCCTCCACTTT; CDR3: CASSFRDRVSPLHF
V: TRBV29-1; D: TRBD2; length: 13; size: few; J: TRBJ2-3; DNA: TGCAGCGTTGGTGGGGGGGTCACAGATACGCAGTATTTT; CDR3: CSVGGGVTDTQYF
V: TRBV15; D: .; length: 14; size: .; J: TRBJ2-1; DNA: TGTGCCACCAGCAGAGGTACTAGCAGTAATGAGCAGTTCTTC; CDR3: CATSRGTSSNEQFF
V: TRBV27; D: .; length: 13; size: .; J: TRBJ1-2; DNA: TGTGCCAGCAGTCTACATCCGGAGTTTGGCTACACCTTC; CDR3: CASSLHPEFGYTF
V: TRBV12-2; D: .; length: 16; size: .; J: TRBJ2-3; DNA: TGTGCAAGTCGCTCGCACTGGCGGGGGGACACAGATACGCAGTATTTT; CDR3: CASRSHWRGDTDTQYF
V: TRBV2; D: .; length: 13; size: .; J: TRBJ1-2; DNA: TGTGCCAGCCTGCCAGGGACTAACTATGGCTACACCTTC; CDR3: CASLPGTNYGYTF
V: TRBV27; D: .; length: 12; size: .; J: TRBJ1-6; DNA: TGTGCCAGCAGTTTCTACAATTCACCCCTCCACTTT; CDR3: CASSFYNSPLHF
V: TRBV5-7; D: TRBD1; length: 15; size: .; J: TRBJ1-5; DNA: TGTGCCAGCAGCTTGGGACAGGGGGCCGATCAGCCCCAGCATTTT; CDR3: CASSLGQGADQPQHF
V: TRBV4-1; D: .; length: 13; size: few; J: TRBJ2-1; DNA: TGCGCCAGCAGCCAAGAGGGGCTGGGTGAGCAGTTCTTC; CDR3: CASSQEGLGEQFF
V: TRBV7-2; D: .; length: 14; size: .; J: TRBJ1-2; DNA: TGTGCCAGCAGCCCGTCGGGTGCTAACTATGGCTACACCTTC; CDR3: CASSPSGANYGYTF
V: TRBV27; D: TRBD2; length: 16; size: .; J: TRBJ2-2; DNA: TGTGCCAGCAGACATACTAGCGGGGGGAACACCGGGGAGCTGTTTTTT; CDR3: CASRHTSGGNTGELFF
V: TRBV9; D: .; length: 15; size: few; J: TRBJ2-5; DNA: TGTGCCAGCAGCGTGAGCGGGCTAACAAGGGAGACCCAGTACTTC; CDR3: CASSVSGLTRETQYF
V: TRBV7-2; D: .; length: 12; size: .; J: TRBJ2-3; DNA: TGTGCCAGCAGCTTAGATAGTCATACGCAGTATTTT; CDR3: CASSLDSHTQYF